This T cell receptor (beta chain) was documented in a study of blood T cell repertoires in COVID-19 (dated by TCRdb to 2018 to 2021). Concerning the study at large: The collaborator samples originated in the United States, Italy and Spain and spanned the acute and convalescent phases of COVID-19. The samples were drawn from two sources: the first 160 participants of the ongoing ImmuneRACE study, and 950 to 1,500 subjects contributed by 6 global collaborators. Sample metadata almost always included a de-identified subject ID, COVID-19 status, age in years and sex. Where available, HLA class I and class II types were obtained from metadata supplied by the sample provider rather than from assay-based typing. Subjects who had been exposed to COVID-19, were actively infected with it, or had recovered from it provided the deeply sampled blood TCRbeta repertoires that made up the dataset. The repertoires were released in a freely available public database meant as a resource for research on the immune response to SARS-CoV-2. The prospective study material was composed of cDNA or gDNA derived from T cells, B-cell-depleted T cells, or PBMCs.

Comments on this clone: Its specific antigen is unknown. No clone much larger than this one lies a single base away; base qualities are absent.

Whole blood was collected in K2EDTA tubes by collaborating institutions according to the institutions' own protocols. For TCRbeta analysis, collaborators shipped samples in one of three forms: frozen whole blood, isolated PBMCs, or DNA extracted from either of those sample types. The immunoSEQ Assay, a bias-controlled multiplex PCR, was used to amplify TCRbeta CDR3 regions from genomic DNA. On the authors' methods: Nucleated cell counts per sample were estimated from amplification of reference gene primers within the assay. Sequence reads were collapsed and filtered to measure the absolute abundance of every unique TCRbeta CDR3 rearrangement. For each sample, productive Simpson clonality was calculated as the square root of Simpson's diversity index over productive rearrangements. This is the immuneACCESS table as TCRdb keeps it, with only in-frame sequences that have V and J called. A part of the clones is gone; compared with another copy, unresolved V genes explain less than half, and the rest is unexplained. The DNA gave D and trimming, while V, J and clone size come from that table. The table for this sample lists approximately 150,000 clones; approximately 86% of them were counted only once. Of the sample, around 3.3% falls within the top ten clones.

The germline V gene supplies CDR1 SQVTM and CDR2 ANQGSEA. V and J lose 1 base and 4 bases, and a span of 8 bases separates them. Counted from cysteine to phenylalanine, this CDR3 has 13 amino acids. Only the CDR3 region is kept as DNA, spanning 39 bases read in frame from base 1. Overall results and qualifications from the work: Clinical and demographic metadata were provided uncurated, with the amount varying by source and participant.

The V and J segments used are TRBV29-1 and TRBJ1-5; a confident D gene designation cannot be given. The sequenced sample consisted of peripheral blood. This TCR derives from a man aged 65 to 79 with acute or convalescent COVID-19. This receptor has the CDR3 CSVEVRGNQPQHF. The sequenced DNA is TGCAGCGTTGAAGTGCGCGGGAATCAGCCCCAGCATTTT.